These 5 T cell receptor beta chains were sequenced from one sample in a study of CD8+ T cells in alopecia areata. Extracted RNA was reverse transcribed, and the resulting cDNA served as sequencing template. Measured with immunoSEQ multiplex PCR; TCRdb has only the in-frame clones, and not every one. The data hold about 180,000 clones, with around 64% observed a single time. Sequencing used CD8+ T cells sorted from blood, obtained at week 0. The receptors shown here come from a human donor with alopecia areata.

V is TRBV11-3 and J is TRBJ2-3, with 7 bases that match TRBD2. This CDR3 contains 13 residues. V was pared by 5 bases and J by 6 bases, with 5 bases of the junction left unmatched. Germline CDR1 reads SGHNT; CDR2 reads YENEEA. CDR3 residues: CASSRLLADTQYF. As DNA, the CDR3 is TGTGCCAGCAGCCGTCTACTAGCGGATACGCAGTATTTT.

The count of this clone is one. This chain joins TRBV10-3 and TRBJ2-1, with D uncertain. Trimming shortened V by 6 bases and J by 5 bases, and 8 bases separated the two germline ends. The CDR3 runs 12 residues. CDR1 ENHRY and CDR2 SYGVKD come from the germline V gene. For the CDR3, the DNA is TGTGCCATCAGCGACGAAAACAATGAGCAGTTCTTC. Amino acid sequence: CAISDENNEQFF.

As DNA, the CDR3 is TGTGCCAGCGGAGGGACTAGCGGGGACTCCTACAATGAGCAGTTCTTC. Encoded protein: CASGGTSGDSYNEQFF. The chain couples TRBV7-8 to TRBJ2-1, with 13 bases that match TRBD2. This CDR3 has 16 residues. Trimming cost V 8 bases and J 0 bases; bases outside gene matches: 4. Germline lookup yields CDR1 SGHVS and CDR2 FQNEAQ.

The V and J genes are TRBV23-1 and TRBJ2-7; no clear D gene. TRBV23-1 is marked as an open reading frame, function uncertain. Trimming shortened V by 4 bases and J by 2 bases, and 18 bases separated the two germline ends. CDR3 length: 16 residues. CDR3 region: CASSPRGPRPPYEQYF. As DNA, the CDR3 is TGCGCCAGCAGTCCCCGAGGACCCCGGCCACCCTACGAGCAGTACTTC.

This chain links TRBV27 with TRBJ2-7; TRBD1 matches 7 bases. Germline V CDR1 and CDR2: MNHEY, SMNVEV (reference sequence). The ends lost 4 bases at V and 4 bases at J; junction bases unmatched: 7. The CDR3 is 14 residues long. CDR3 in amino acids: CASSSTGQIYEQYF. The CDR3 bases are TGTGCCAGCAGTTCAACGGGACAGATTTACGAGCAGTACTTC.